What follows are 25 T cell receptor beta chains derived from one specimen sequenced in a study of memory CD4+ T cells and cytomegalovirus serostatus. Single viable CD3+CD4+CD8-CD45RO+ cells were sorted as the memory CD4+ T cells. Data came from immunoSEQ multiplex PCR; TCRdb stores just in-frame clones and leaves some out. The sample comprises about 27,000 clones, 70% to 80% of which are singletons, and 0.85% to 1.1% rests with the top ten. The specimen sequenced was memory CD4+ T cells from blood. These receptors were obtained from an adult in good health and CMV-seronegative.

This chain joins TRBV7-9 and TRBJ2-1; D gene uncertain. CDR1 and CDR2 from the germline V gene are SEHNR and FQNEAQ (reference sequence). The CDR3 runs 15 residues. The V and J ends lost 3 bases and 0 bases respectively, with 9 bases between them. In DNA form, the CDR3 reads TGTGCCAGCAGCTTTTGGCCCAGCTCCTACAATGAGCAGTTCTTC. It encodes CASSFWPSSYNEQFF.

The chain recombines TRBV7-2 with TRBJ2-1; 7 bases line up with TRBD1. Germline V gene sequence: CDR1 SGHTA, CDR2 FQGNSA. V shed 5 bases and J 9 bases; nucleotides not matched to a gene: 10. The CDR3 has 14 residues. The CDR3 region has the DNA TGTGCCAGCAGCGTACAGGGGAGAGACGCTGAGCAGTTCTTC. Protein product: CASSVQGRDAEQFF.

The sample holds one count of this clone. The chain carries TRBV4-2 and TRBJ2-7; D is tentatively TRBD1 or TRBD2 (5 bases each). Trimming shortened V by 3 bases and J by 0 bases, and 12 bases separated the two germline ends. The CDR3 spans 15 residues. The germline V gene has CDR1 LGHNA and CDR2 YNFKEQ. The chain's CDR3 is CASSQAWDDSYEQYF. Written as DNA, the CDR3 is TGTGCCAGCAGCCAGGCGTGGGACGACTCCTACGAGCAGTACTTC.

V is TRBV6-1 and J is TRBJ1-5, with 8 bases fitting TRBD1. The germline CDR1 and CDR2 sequences are MNHNS and SASEGT. Losses at the gene ends were 7 bases for V and 8 bases for J; bases not matched to a gene: 7. The CDR3 totals 13 residues. In nucleotides, the CDR3 is TGTGCCAGCACCCTGGACAGGGATAAGCCCCAGCATTTT. It specifies CASTLDRDKPQHF.

The gene calls are TRBV9 and TRBJ2-3, with no clear D. The V end was cut by 0 bases, the J end by 0 bases, with 11 bases between. Germline V gene lookup returns CDR1 SGDLS and CDR2 YYNGEE. The CDR3 loop spans 16 amino acids. CDR3 protein: CASSVGAITSTDTQYF. CDR3 sequence (DNA): TGTGCCAGCAGCGTAGGCGCCATAACTAGCACAGATACGCAGTATTTT.

The chain's CDR3 is CASSYQGHYNEQFF. The CDR3 DNA sequence: TGTGCCAGCAGTTACCAGGGACATTACAATGAGCAGTTCTTC. V usage is TRBV6-6 and J usage is TRBJ2-1; TRBD1 might be the D (6 bases). Trimming removed 2 bases from V and 4 bases from J, with 9 bases in between. The CDR3 extends over 14 amino acids. Germline CDR1 MNHNY, CDR2 SVGAGI (reference sequence).

This clone has more than one count but fewer than ten. V is TRBV19 and J is TRBJ2-2; 7 positions match TRBD2. Unmatched junction bases numbered 10, after V lost 8 bases and J lost 4 bases. Germline CDR1 is LNHDA and CDR2 is SQIVND (reference sequence). This CDR3 is built from 15 residues. The CDR3 DNA reads TGTGCCAGTTATCGGGGGGAAGTTGGCACCGGGGAGCTGTTTTTT. Amino acid sequence: CASYRGEVGTGELFF.

Here the CDR3 reads CASSLQHTDTQYF. The CDR3 bases are TGTGCCAGCAGCTTACAGCACACAGATACGCAGTATTTT. The J gene is TRBJ2-3, the V gene TRBV7-6; D is ambiguous. CDR1 is SGHVS, CDR2 FNYEAQ, per germline. This CDR3 is 13 amino acids long. V was shortened by 2 bases and J by 2 bases, with 5 bases between the two germline ends.

The rearrangement uses TRBV5-4 and TRBJ1-1; D not certain. The CDR3 extends over 13 amino acids. Germline CDR1 is SGHNT and CDR2 is YYREEE (reference sequence). Trimming removed 4 bases from V and 3 bases from J, with 10 bases in between. DNA for the CDR3: TGTGCCAGCAGCCGTGGCGGGGACACTGAAGCTTTCTTT. This gives the protein CASSRGGDTEAFF.

Notes on this clone: Other DNA sequences in the sample encode the same CDR3. The chain links TRBV7-2 to TRBJ1-5; D is undetermined. The germline V and J ends were trimmed by 0 bases and 6 bases, with 12 bases remaining between them. The CDR3 consists of 15 residues. Germline loops: CDR1 SGHTA, CDR2 FQGNSA. The DNA of the CDR3 is TGTGCCAGCAGCTTAGCCGGAGGCCTGGCTCAGCCCCAGCATTTT. Protein sequence: CASSLAGGLAQPQHF.

The chain links TRBV29-1 to TRBJ1-2; 7 nucleotides align to TRBD1. The germline CDR1 and CDR2 sequences are SQVTM and ANQGSEA. The CDR3 loop spans 12 amino acids. With 6 bases clipped from V and 4 bases from J, the junction kept 5 bases outside the gene matches. This chain's CDR3 is CSVPDRTYGYTF. The CDR3 DNA reads as TGCAGCGTCCCGGACAGGACCTATGGCTACACCTTC.

The chain joins TRBV6-6 to TRBJ2-7; tentative D call: TRBD1 (5 bases). Trimming stripped 7 bases from V and 4 bases from J, with 20 bases between. The CDR3 is made up of 15 amino acids. Germline V gene data show CDR1 as MNHNY and CDR2 as SVGAGI (reference sequence). CDR3 protein: CASTNPRQGRYEQYF. CDR3 coding DNA: TGTGCCAGCACCAACCCTCGGCAGGGCCGTTACGAGCAGTACTTC.

The chain employs TRBV7-2 and TRBJ2-7; D might be TRBD1 or TRBD2, each matching 5 bases. The germline CDR1 and CDR2 sequences are SGHTA and FQGNSA. The CDR3 covers 14 residues. Trimming left V 4 bases short and J 6 bases short, with 16 bases between. In nucleotides, the CDR3 is TGTGCCAGCAGCTACGCCCCGGGGACCGCCGAGCAGTACTTC. It encodes CASSYAPGTAEQYF. The full variable domain, in which reference TRBV7-2 and TRBJ2-7 provide the parts outside the CDR3, is GAGVSQSPSNKVTEKGKDVELRCDPISGHTALYWYRQSLGQGLEFLIYFQGNSAPDKSGLPSDRFSAERTGGSVSTLTIQRTQQEDSAVYLCASSYAPGTAEQYFGPGTRLTVT.

V usage is TRBV6-5 and J usage is TRBJ1-4; 7 bases align to TRBD1. Losses at the gene ends were 4 bases for V and 8 bases for J; bases not matched to a gene: 4. Looked up from germline, CDR1 is MNHEY and CDR2 is SVGAGI. The CDR3 is 13 residues long. Written as DNA, the CDR3 is TGTGCCAGCAGTTTCACAGGGGAAGAAAAACTGTTTTTT. Its protein product is CASSFTGEEKLFF.

V usage is TRBV7-9 and J usage is TRBJ1-4; 9 positions agree with TRBD1. Germline V lookup: CDR1 SEHNR, CDR2 FQNEAQ (reference sequence). This CDR3 region has 14 residues. Trimming removed 4 bases from V and 4 bases from J; junction bases left unmatched: 1. The CDR3 DNA reads as TGTGCCAGCAGCTCGGACAGGGGTAATGAAAAACTGTTTTTT. Translating gives CASSSDRGNEKLFF.

The chain combines TRBV5-4 with TRBJ1-3, with 8 bases aligning to TRBD1. The J segment lost 2 bases and the V segment lost 0 bases, leaving 4 bases of the junction unmatched. CDR3 length: 16 amino acids. Germline values: CDR1 SGHNT, CDR2 YYREEE (reference sequence). The CDR3 bases are TGTGCCAGCAGCTTGGGGCAGGGGGCAGCTGGAAACACCATATATTTT. Its translation is CASSLGQGAAGNTIYF.

The V and J genes are TRBV20-1 and TRBJ2-7, with a weak D call TRBD1 (5 bases). V was shortened by 5 bases and J by 6 bases, with 11 bases between the two germline ends. Germline values: CDR1 DFQATT, CDR2 SNEGSKA (reference sequence). This CDR3 is built from 11 residues. This chain's CDR3 is CSAQKGLEQYF. The CDR3, as DNA: TGCAGTGCTCAGAAGGGGCTCGAGCAGTACTTC.

V gene TRBV9 combines with J gene TRBJ2-1; D tentatively fits TRBD1 or TRBD2 (6 bases each). Trimming stripped 2 bases from V and 4 bases from J, with 13 bases between. CDR3 length equals 15 residues. Germline V CDR1 and CDR2: SGDLS, YYNGEE. The DNA for the CDR3 is TGTGCCAGCAGCGTTGATGGGGGGCGGTACAATGAGCAGTTCTTC. As protein: CASSVDGGRYNEQFF. The full variable domain, in which reference TRBV9 and TRBJ2-1 provide the parts outside the CDR3, is DSGVTQTPKHLITATGQRVTLRCSPRSGDLSVYWYQQSLDQGLQFLIQYYNGEERAKGNILERFSAQQFPDLHSELNLSSLELGDSALYFCASSVDGGRYNEQFFGPGTRLTVL.

CDR3 in amino acids: CASSSTSGSSNEQFF. CDR3 coding DNA: TGTGCCAGCAGCTCGACTAGCGGGAGCTCTAATGAGCAGTTCTTC. The chain joins TRBV7-2 to TRBJ2-1, with 12 bases identical to TRBD2. V trimming: 4 bases; J trimming: 7 bases; junction bases outside the gene matches: 5. The germline V gene has CDR1 SGHTA and CDR2 FQGNSA. This CDR3 region has 15 residues.

Note on this clone: The identical CDR3 is also encoded by other nucleotide sequences in the sample. In nucleotides, the CDR3 is TGTGCCAGTACACCTAGATACAGGGGCTACGAGCAGTACTTC. Residues: CASTPRYRGYEQYF. This chain links TRBV28 with TRBJ2-7, with TRBD1 identical over 7 bases. Germline CDR1 and CDR2: MDHEN and SYDVKM. J lost 3 bases, V lost 9 bases, and 11 bases had no gene match. There are 14 residues in the CDR3. Using reference TRBV28 and TRBJ2-7 for the parts outside the CDR3, the full variable domain is DVKVTQSSRYLVKRTGEKVFLECVQDMDHENMFWYRQDPGLGLRLIYFSYDVKMKEKGDIPEGYSVSREKKERFSLILESASTNQTSMYLCASTPRYRGYEQYFGPGTRLTVT.

CDR3 nucleotides: TGTGCCAGCAGCTCATACGAATATGGCTACACCTTC. Translation: CASSSYEYGYTF. The chain carries TRBV11-2 and TRBJ1-2, with D unclear. CDR3 size: 12 residues. Trimming took off 4 bases at V and 5 bases at J, with 8 bases between the two ends. Germline V CDR1 and CDR2: SGHAT, FQNNGV.

This clone was counted a single time. This sequence joins TRBV7-9 and TRBJ2-1; 7 nucleotides match TRBD2. CDR3 size: 15 residues. Germline V lookup: CDR1 SEHNR, CDR2 FQNEAQ (reference sequence). V lost 3 bases to trimming and J lost 7 bases; unmatched junction nucleotides: 9. CDR3 DNA: TGTGCCAGCAGCTTGGTGGGAGGGCCAGGGAATGAGCAGTTCTTC. Amino acids: CASSLVGGPGNEQFF.

The rearrangement uses TRBV10-3 and TRBJ1-3; 7 positions agree with TRBD1. V was clipped by 8 bases and J by 3 bases; unmatched bases: 4. This CDR3 has 13 residues. In germline, CDR1 is ENHRY, CDR2 SYGVKD. The chain's CDR3 is CAIRQGGGNTIYF. The CDR3 DNA reads TGTGCCATCCGACAGGGTGGTGGAAACACCATATATTTT.

The table lists this clone with a few counts. The gene calls are TRBV9 and TRBJ2-5; 9 bases are shared with TRBD1. The V and J ends lost 2 bases and 5 bases, in that order; junction bases with no gene match: 4. Germline values: CDR1 SGDLS, CDR2 YYNGEE. CDR3 length: 14 amino acids. DNA for the CDR3: TGTGCCAGCAGCGTGGGACAGGGATGGGAGACCCAGTACTTC. Protein sequence: CASSVGQGWETQYF. Full variable domain (missing parts from reference TRBV9 and TRBJ2-5): DSGVTQTPKHLITATGQRVTLRCSPRSGDLSVYWYQQSLDQGLQFLIQYYNGEERAKGNILERFSAQQFPDLHSELNLSSLELGDSALYFCASSVGQGWETQYFGPGTRLLVL.

The rearrangement links TRBV6-5 to TRBJ2-7, with D tentatively TRBD1 or TRBD2 (5 bases each). The V and J ends lost 2 bases and 4 bases respectively, with 9 bases between them. CDR1 is MNHEY, CDR2 SVGAGI, per germline. CDR3 length equals 13 residues. The chain's CDR3 is CASSYRDGYEQYF. The CDR3, as DNA: TGTGCCAGCAGTTACAGGGACGGGTACGAGCAGTACTTC.